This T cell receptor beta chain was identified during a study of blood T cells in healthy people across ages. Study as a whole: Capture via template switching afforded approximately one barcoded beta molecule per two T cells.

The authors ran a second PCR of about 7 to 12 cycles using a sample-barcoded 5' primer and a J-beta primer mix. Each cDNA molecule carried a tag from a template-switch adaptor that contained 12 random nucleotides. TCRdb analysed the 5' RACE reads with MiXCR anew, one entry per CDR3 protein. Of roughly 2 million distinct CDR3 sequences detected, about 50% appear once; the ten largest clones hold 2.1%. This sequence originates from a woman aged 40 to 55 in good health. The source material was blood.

As DNA, the CDR3 is TGCGCCAGCAGCTGTGAAAGGGCCGGTTATAGCAATCAGCCCCAGCATTTT. This sequence encodes CASSCERAGYSNQPQHF. This chain joins TRBV5-1 and TRBJ1-5, with D uncertain. This CDR3 comprises 17 residues. The germline V gene encodes CDR1 SGHRS and CDR2 YFSETQ. The ends were cut back, 3 bases at V and 0 bases at J, with 16 bases in the middle.